These 7 T cell receptor beta chains share one sample of origin, sequenced in a study of patients and donors after allogeneic stem cell transplantation. TCRdb used MiXCR to reprocess the RT-PCR reads, holding one entry per CDR3 protein. There are 90,000 to 130,000 distinct CDR3 sequences in the sample; approximately 40% occur only once, and around 25% lies in the top ten. The sequencing sample was made of blood, either unsorted or a sorted T cell fraction (not recorded which). These receptors came from a human donor who was either an allogeneic HSCT recipient or a stem cell or donor lymphocyte infusion donor (not recorded which). It is not recorded whose cells these are; they may come from a transplant donor.

The table lists this clonotype with a count of one. The genes are TRBV12-3 or TRBV12-4 and TRBJ2-3; 9 nucleotides align to TRBD2. This CDR3 contains 15 residues. Trimming at V came to 6 bases and at J to 3 bases, leaving 7 bases not matched to a gene. CDR3 in amino acids: CASRESGRRTDTQYF. CDR3 sequence (DNA): TGTGCCAGCAGGGAAAGCGGGAGGAGGACAGATACGCAGTATTTT.

This clonotype was detected a few times. The chain links TRBV7-2 to TRBJ1-5; D might be TRBD1 (6 bases). The CDR3 contains 14 residues. The germline V gene encodes CDR1 SGHTA and CDR2 FQGNSA. The V end lost 5 bases, the J end lost 3 bases, and 11 bases lay between the germline ends. In DNA form, the CDR3 reads TGTGCCAGCAGCCTACAGGGTTTCAATCAGCCCCAGCATTTT. Translation: CASSLQGFNQPQHF.

This clonotype was seen a few times. The chain has TRBV20-1 and TRBJ1-2; D unresolved. Per the germline V gene, CDR1 is DFQATT and CDR2 is SNEGSKA (reference sequence). The ends were cut back, 0 bases at V and 13 bases at J, with 18 bases in the middle. The CDR3 loop spans 13 amino acids. The CDR3: CSARDPGRNGGTF. DNA of the CDR3: TGCAGTGCTAGAGATCCTGGACGGAATGGAGGCACCTTC.

This chain connects TRBV28 to TRBJ1-4, with a tentative D call TRBD1 (5 bases). The CDR3 totals 16 residues. CDR1 is MDHEN, CDR2 SYDVKM, per germline. The CDR3 bases are TGTGCTAGTCAAGGGAACAGCCGGGGACTTAATGAAAAACTGTTTTTT. Residues: CASQGNSRGLNEKLFF.

The chain uses TRBV2 and TRBJ1-1; D unclear. Trimming left V 7 bases short and J 5 bases short, with 14 bases between. The CDR3 sequence is 13 residues long. The germline V gene encodes CDR1 SNHLY and CDR2 FYNNEI. The CDR3 DNA is TGTGCCAGCACCCGGCGGTCGGGGACTGAAGCTTTCTTT. It translates to CASTRRSGTEAFF.

V gene TRBV4-3 combines with J gene TRBJ2-3, with D possibly called TRBD1 or TRBD2 (5 bases each). Germline assignment: CDR1 LGHNA and CDR2 YSLEER. Trimming shortened V by 3 bases and J by 4 bases, and 14 bases separated the two germline ends. This CDR3 has 15 amino acids. The CDR3 sequence is CASSQNPLGADTQYF. CDR3 DNA sequence: TGCGCCAGCAGCCAGAATCCCTTGGGGGCAGATACGCAGTATTTT.

This chain uses TRBV29-1 with TRBJ2-7, with a possible D match to TRBD1 (5 bases). V dropped 0 bases and J dropped 3 bases, with 6 bases sitting between them. This CDR3 comprises 12 residues. CDR1 is SQVTM, CDR2 ANQGSEA, per germline. In DNA, the CDR3 is TGCAGCGTTGAAGACAGGGACTACGAGCAGTACTTC. Its protein is CSVEDRDYEQYF.